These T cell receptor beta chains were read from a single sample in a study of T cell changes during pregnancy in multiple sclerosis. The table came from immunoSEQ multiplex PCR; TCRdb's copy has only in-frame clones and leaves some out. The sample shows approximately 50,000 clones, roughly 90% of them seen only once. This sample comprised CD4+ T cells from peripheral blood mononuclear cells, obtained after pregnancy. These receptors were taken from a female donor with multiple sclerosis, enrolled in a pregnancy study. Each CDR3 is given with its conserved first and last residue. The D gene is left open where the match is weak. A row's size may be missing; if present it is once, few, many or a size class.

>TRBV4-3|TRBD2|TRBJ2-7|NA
TGCGCCAGCAGCCCGAGTTGGGGGACTAGCTCCTACGAGCAGTACTTC
CASSPSWGTSSYEQYF
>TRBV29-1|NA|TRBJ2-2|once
TGCAGCGTTGAGGCCGCCGGGGAGCTGTTTTTT
CSVEAAGELFF
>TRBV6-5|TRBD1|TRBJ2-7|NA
TGTGCCAGCAGCTGGACAGGGACAGCCGAGCAGTACTTC
CASSWTGTAEQYF
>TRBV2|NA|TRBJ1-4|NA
TGTGCCAGCCTGGGGACACCCAACTACTCCCCAACTAATGAAAAACTGTTTTTT
CASLGTPNYSPTNEKLFF
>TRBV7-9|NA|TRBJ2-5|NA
TGTGCCAGCAGCGGCCGTGTGGAGACCCAGTACTTC
CASSGRVETQYF
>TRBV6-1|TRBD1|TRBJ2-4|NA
TGTGCCAGCAGTACAGGGGCGGCAAACATTCAGTACTTC
CASSTGAANIQYF
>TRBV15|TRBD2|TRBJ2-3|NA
TGTGCCACCAGCAGAGATGCTAGCGGGAGGGCAGATACGCAGTATTTT
CATSRDASGRADTQYF
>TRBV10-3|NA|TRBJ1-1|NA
TGTGCCATCAGTGCTCTGGAGGGCTGGGGCACTGAAGCTTTCTTT
CAISALEGWGTEAFF
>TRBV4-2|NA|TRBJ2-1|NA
TGTGCCAGCAGCCAACCCGGCACAACGGGGAATGAGCAGTTCTTC
CASSQPGTTGNEQFF
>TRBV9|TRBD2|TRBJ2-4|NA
TGTGCCAGCAGCGTAGGTCCCGGGACTAGCGGTAGAGAAAACATTCAGTACTTC
CASSVGPGTSGRENIQYF
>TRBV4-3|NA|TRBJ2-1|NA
TGCGCCAGCAGCCAAGATGACACCATAGGCAATGAGCAGTTCTTC
CASSQDDTIGNEQFF
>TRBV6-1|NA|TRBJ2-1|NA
TGTGCCAGCAGTGGGGGAGGAGGGACGGGGAATGAGCAGTTCTTC
CASSGGGGTGNEQFF
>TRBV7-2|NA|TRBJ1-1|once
TGTGCCAGCAGCTCCAGGGGTCCTGAAGCTTTCTTT
CASSSRGPEAFF
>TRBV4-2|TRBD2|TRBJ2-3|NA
TGTGCCAGCAGCCTTCTCGTTGCTAGCGGAAAAGACCGTCCAGATACGCAGTATTTT
CASSLLVASGKDRPDTQYF
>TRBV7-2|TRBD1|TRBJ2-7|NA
TGTGCCAGCAGCTTAGACCCCGGGACAGGGTCAGTAGGGACCTACGAGCAGTACTTC
CASSLDPGTGSVGTYEQYF
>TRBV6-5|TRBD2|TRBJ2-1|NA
TGTGCCAGCAGTTACAGCCTAGCGGGAGGGTTCGATGAGCAGTTCTTC
CASSYSLAGGFDEQFF
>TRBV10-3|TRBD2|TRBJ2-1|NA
TGTGCCATCAGCGCTTCCCTTGCGGGAGCAATGGGGAATGAGCAGTTCTTC
CAISASLAGAMGNEQFF
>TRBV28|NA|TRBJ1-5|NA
TGTGCCAGCAGTTCCCTGCCTGGGACATATTATAGCAATCAGCCCCAGCATTTT
CASSSLPGTYYSNQPQHF
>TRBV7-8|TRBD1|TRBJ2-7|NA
TGTGCCAGCAGCTTAGTTTGGGGACAGGGGGCAACCGAGCAGTACTTC
CASSLVWGQGATEQYF
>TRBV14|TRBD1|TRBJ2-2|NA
TGTGCCAGCAGCCAAAAGTCAGGGGGCACCGGGGAGCTGTTTTTT
CASSQKSGGTGELFF
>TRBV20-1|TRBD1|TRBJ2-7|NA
TGCAGTGCTCCCACAGGGGTCGAGCAGTACTTC
CSAPTGVEQYF
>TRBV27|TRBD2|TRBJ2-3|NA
TGTGCCAGCAGTTTATCTTTCTGGAGCGGGAGGGGGCCAGATACGCAGTATTTT
CASSLSFWSGRGPDTQYF
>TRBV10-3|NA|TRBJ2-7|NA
TGTGCCATCAGTGAGTCCGCAGGACAGCCCTACGAGCAGTACTTC
CAISESAGQPYEQYF
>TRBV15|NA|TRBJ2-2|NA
TGTGCCACCAGCAGACAGGGTATCGGGGAGCTGTTTTTT
CATSRQGIGELFF
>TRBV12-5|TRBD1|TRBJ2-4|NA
TGTGCTAGTGGTTTGGGGACAGGGAACATTCAGTACTTC
CASGLGTGNIQYF
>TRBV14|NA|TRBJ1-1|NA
TGTGCCAGCAGCCTAGGGACTTTTACTGAAGCTTTCTTT
CASSLGTFTEAFF
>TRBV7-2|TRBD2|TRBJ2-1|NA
TGTGCCAGCAGCTTAGTTGGGACTAGCGGATACAATGAGCAGTTCTTC
CASSLVGTSGYNEQFF
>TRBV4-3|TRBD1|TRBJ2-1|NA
TGCGCCAGCAGTCCAGACAGGGGTCAATTTAATGAGCAGTTCTTC
CASSPDRGQFNEQFF
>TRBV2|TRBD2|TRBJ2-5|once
TGTGCCAGCAGTGCGACTAGGGGAGGGCAAGAGACCCAGTACTTC
CASSATRGGQETQYF
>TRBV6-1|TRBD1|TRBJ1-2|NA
TGTGCCAGCAGTGTAAACAGGGGGCAGGGGAATGGCTACACCTTC
CASSVNRGQGNGYTF
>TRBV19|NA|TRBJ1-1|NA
TGTGCCAGTAGTGACCCTAACAGATTGGAAGCTTTCTTT
CASSDPNRLEAFF
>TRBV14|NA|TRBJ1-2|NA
TGTGCCAGCAGCCAAGTTGGGGGCGCAGTAAACTATGGCTACACCTTC
CASSQVGGAVNYGYTF
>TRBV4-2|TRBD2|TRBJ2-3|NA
TGTGCCAGCAGCCAACTAGCGGGTGGCACAGATACGCAGTATTTT
CASSQLAGGTDTQYF
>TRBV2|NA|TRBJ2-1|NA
TGTGCCAGCAGTTCAGACAGGAGCTCCTACAATGAGCAGTTCTTC
CASSSDRSSYNEQFF
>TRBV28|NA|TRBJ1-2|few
TGTGCCAGCGGGGCAGCTAACTATGGCTACACCTTC
CASGAANYGYTF